The 27 T cell receptor beta chains reported below all come from one sample, sequenced in a study of T cell responses to AZD1222 COVID-19 vaccine. Sequencing used immunoSEQ multiplex PCR; TCRdb keeps in-frame clones, though not all of them. The sample contains some 140,000 clones, around 90% of which appear only once. This specimen consisted of peripheral blood, obtained on day 0 of AZD1222 vaccination. The receptors originated from an adult in good health.

This chain joins TRBV5-1 and TRBJ2-1, with 8 positions matching TRBD2. CDR3 size: 15 residues. The V segment lost 5 bases and the J segment 2 bases; nucleotides outside the gene matches: 6. Germline V lookup: CDR1 SGHRS, CDR2 YFSETQ. CDR3: CASRYGGATYNEQFF. The CDR3 coding sequence is TGCGCCAGCAGGTACGGGGGGGCCACCTACAATGAGCAGTTCTTC.

In the case of this clone: The same CDR3 can be traced to other DNA sequences in this sample. The V and J genes are TRBV9 and TRBJ1-1, with unresolved D. Germline lookup yields CDR1 SGDLS and CDR2 YYNGEE. CDR3 length: 13 amino acids. Trimming removed 2 bases at V and 1 base at J, with 6 bases between. The CDR3 nucleotides read TGTGCCAGCAGCGTGGAAGGGAACACTGAAGCTTTCTTT. The encoded protein is CASSVEGNTEAFF.

The chain joins TRBV29-1 to TRBJ2-7; D not resolved. The germline V gene encodes CDR1 SQVTM and CDR2 ANQGSEA. The V gene lost 4 bases and the J gene lost 4 bases, with 8 bases spanning the gap. The CDR3 covers 11 residues. The CDR3 reads CSVVNRYEQYF. CDR3 DNA sequence: TGCAGCGTTGTCAACCGTTACGAGCAGTACTTC.

The rearrangement links TRBV11-2 to TRBJ1-2; D gene unclear. The CDR3 is made up of 13 amino acids. Trimming removed 2 bases at V and 8 bases at J, with 12 bases between. Germline CDR1 reads SGHAT; CDR2 reads FQNNGV. CDR3 loop: CASSLIRDQGYTF. In DNA form, the CDR3 reads TGTGCCAGCAGCTTAATTCGGGATCAGGGCTACACCTTC.

The genes are TRBV5-1 and TRBJ2-5; a possible D gene is TRBD2 (5 bases). V was clipped by 4 bases and J by 3 bases, with 13 bases between them. The CDR3 has 14 residues. Germline V gene lookup returns CDR1 SGHRS and CDR2 YFSETQ. This CDR3 is CASSPGGLKETQYF. The CDR3 nucleotides read TGCGCCAGCAGCCCTGGAGGCCTAAAAGAGACCCAGTACTTC.

The CDR3 region has the DNA TGTGCCAGCAGTTTTCAGGGTTACGTTCAGCCCCAGCATTTT. Translating gives CASSFQGYVQPQHF. The chain links TRBV7-8 to TRBJ1-5; weak D call: TRBD1 (5 bases). The V gene lost 6 bases and the J gene lost 6 bases, with 15 bases spanning the gap. CDR3 length: 14 amino acids. CDR1 SGHVS and CDR2 FQNEAQ come from the germline V gene.

The J gene is TRBJ1-3, the V gene TRBV2; weak D call: TRBD1 (6 bases). There are 13 residues in the CDR3. Trimming pared 7 bases from V and 1 base from J, leaving 8 bases between. CDR1 SNHLY and CDR2 FYNNEI come from the germline V gene. CDR3 bases: TGTGCCAGCACGCAGGGGTCTGGAAACACCATATATTTT. As protein: CASTQGSGNTIYF. Together with reference TRBV2 and TRBJ1-3, the CDR3 gives the full variable domain: EPEVTQTPSHQVTQMGQEVILRCVPISNHLYFYWYRQILGQKVEFLVSFYNNEISEKSEIFDDQFSVERPDGSNFTLKIRSTKLEDSAMYFCASTQGSGNTIYFGEGSWLTVV.

The chain couples TRBV5-1 to TRBJ1-2, with no clear D. Germline V lookup: CDR1 SGHRS, CDR2 YFSETQ. V was clipped by 0 bases and J by 3 bases, with 6 bases between them. The length of the CDR3 is 13 residues. CDR3 sequence reads: CASSLASDYGYTF. Written as DNA, the CDR3 is TGCGCCAGCAGCTTGGCTTCAGACTATGGCTACACCTTC. Full variable domain (rest looked up from reference TRBV5-1 and TRBJ1-2): KAGVTQTPRYLIKTRGQQVTLSCSPISGHRSVSWYQQTPGQGLQFLFEYFSETQRNKGNFPGRFSGRQFSNSRSEMNVSTLELGDSALYLCASSLASDYGYTFGSGTRLTVV.

The chain is built from TRBV4-2 and TRBJ2-7, with D tentatively TRBD2 (6 bases). The V gene lost 0 bases and the J gene lost 1 base, with 13 bases spanning the gap. The length of the CDR3 is 16 residues. Germline-derived CDR1 and CDR2 are LGHNA and YNFKEQ. CDR3 region: CASSQDFPGTSYEQYF. The CDR3 DNA follows: TGTGCCAGCAGCCAAGACTTTCCCGGGACTTCCTACGAGCAGTACTTC.

V usage is TRBV6-2 or TRBV6-3 and J usage is TRBJ2-4; 16 positions agree with TRBD2. The germline CDR1 and CDR2 sequences are MNHEY and SVGEGT. The CDR3 totals 17 residues. J gave up 8 bases and V 5 bases, and 9 bases lay outside the gene matches. The CDR3 coding sequence is TGTGCCAGCAGTGATACCCCAGGGACTAGCGGGGGGGACATTCAGTACTTC. Translation: CASSDTPGTSGGDIQYF.

The chain has TRBV4-3 and TRBJ1-2; a possible D gene is TRBD1 (5 bases). This CDR3 comprises 15 residues. Per the germline V gene, CDR1 is LGHNA and CDR2 is YSLEER. The V gene lost 3 bases and the J gene lost 4 bases, with 15 bases spanning the gap. CDR3 sequence (DNA): TGCGCCAGCAGCCAGGCCGGGGGGGGAGGCTATGGCTACACCTTC. Amino acids: CASSQAGGGGYGYTF.

This clone has just a few counts. The gene calls are TRBV19 and TRBJ1-1, with a weak D call TRBD1 (6 bases). From germline, CDR1 is LNHDA and CDR2 SQIVND (reference sequence). V lost 8 bases and J 1 base, leaving 17 bases between the germline ends. The length of the CDR3 is 15 residues. The CDR3 sequence: CASFRDTSPNTEAFF. The CDR3 DNA is TGTGCCAGTTTCCGGGACACATCCCCGAACACTGAAGCTTTCTTT.

The rearrangement uses TRBV5-1 and TRBJ2-7, with 7 bases matching TRBD1. Germline V gives CDR1 SGHRS, CDR2 YFSETQ. V lost 0 bases and J lost 1; bases outside the gene matches: 4. The length of the CDR3 is 15 residues. CDR3 amino acids: CASSLDPGQSYEQYF. The CDR3 DNA is TGCGCCAGCAGCTTGGATCCGGGACAGTCCTACGAGCAGTACTTC.

The rearrangement links TRBV19 to TRBJ1-6; D possibly corresponds to TRBD1 (6 bases). V was pared by 0 bases and J by 7 bases, with 13 bases between. Germline CDR1 and CDR2: LNHDA and SQIVND (reference sequence). This CDR3 comprises 16 residues. CDR3 sequence (DNA): TGTGCCAGTAGTATAGATTTGGGGGCCTGGAATTCACCCCTCCACTTT. Its protein is CASSIDLGAWNSPLHF. The full variable domain, rest sourced from reference TRBV19 and TRBJ1-6, is DGGITQSPKYLFRKEGQNVTLSCEQNLNHDAMYWYRQDPGQGLRLIYYSQIVNDFQKGDIAEGYSVSREKKESFPLTVTSAQKNPTAFYLCASSIDLGAWNSPLHFGNGTRLTVT.

This clone was seen only once. This chain connects TRBV10-3 to TRBJ2-5; 9 bases line up with TRBD1. J was trimmed by 5 bases and V by 6 bases; bases with no gene match: 7. CDR3 length: 14 amino acids. Germline assignment: CDR1 ENHRY and CDR2 SYGVKD. Here the CDR3 reads CAIREQGAWETQYF. The CDR3 DNA reads as TGTGCCATCAGGGAACAGGGGGCTTGGGAGACCCAGTACTTC.

V is TRBV2 and J is TRBJ1-4; a possible D gene is TRBD1 (6 bases). The germline gives CDR1 SNHLY, CDR2 FYNNEI. Trimming removed 6 bases from V and 0 bases from J, with 11 bases in between. The CDR3 extends over 15 amino acids. Written as DNA, the CDR3 is TGTGCCAGCAGGCTCCGGACAGCAACTAATGAAAAACTGTTTTTT. This gives the protein CASRLRTATNEKLFF.

The V call is TRBV10-3, the J call TRBJ1-2; D possibly corresponds to TRBD1 (5 bases). Trimming took off 10 bases at V and 7 bases at J, with 31 bases between the two ends. CDR1 and CDR2 (germline): ENHRY, SYGVKD. CDR3 length: 17 amino acids. CDR3 sequence: CATLPAQETKVGGGYTF. The CDR3 DNA reads as TGTGCCACCCTCCCTGCGCAGGAGACCAAGGTGGGGGGTGGCTACACCTTC.

The rearrangement links TRBV3-1 (or the pseudogene TRBV3-2) to TRBJ2-7, with D possibly being TRBD2 (6 bases). Germline V lookup: CDR1 LGHDT, CDR2 YNNKEL (reference sequence). This CDR3 is built from 17 residues. The V end lost 1 base, the J end lost 2 bases, and 18 bases lay between the germline ends. The CDR3 spells CASSQVLSGGLAYEQYF. The CDR3, as DNA: TGTGCCAGCAGCCAAGTCCTGTCCGGGGGACTTGCCTACGAGCAGTACTTC.

The chain couples TRBV5-4 to TRBJ2-1, with 9 bases fitting TRBD2. V was pared by 0 bases and J by 8 bases, with 6 bases of the junction left unmatched. This CDR3 has 15 amino acids. Germline loops: CDR1 SGHNT, CDR2 YYREEE (reference sequence). The CDR3 reads CASSLASGEIDEQFF. The CDR3 DNA is TGTGCCAGCAGCTTGGCTAGCGGGGAAATCGATGAGCAGTTCTTC.

The chain carries TRBV28 and TRBJ1-2; the D gene is possibly TRBD1 (6 bases). The V end lost 11 bases, the J end lost 9 bases, and 22 bases lay between the germline ends. There are 13 residues in the CDR3. Germline V lookup: CDR1 MDHEN, CDR2 SYDVKM. The CDR3, as DNA: TGTGCCGGCTCTGGAGTGGACAGTAATCGCTACACCTTC. This codes for CAGSGVDSNRYTF.

The J gene is TRBJ2-6, the V gene TRBV6-5, with D perhaps TRBD1 (5 bases). This CDR3 contains 12 residues. V was pared by 2 bases and J by 14 bases, with 10 bases between. Germline V CDR1 and CDR2: MNHEY, SVGAGI. In nucleotides, the CDR3 is TGTGCCAGCAGTTACAGCCCAGGGATCCTGACTTTC. Protein: CASSYSPGILTF.

This clone has only a few counts. This rearrangement joins TRBV30 to TRBJ2-6; 12 bases agree with TRBD1. The germline gives CDR1 GTSNPN, CDR2 SVGIG (reference sequence). CDR3 size: 20 residues. V lost 0 bases to trimming and J lost 0 bases; unmatched junction nucleotides: 9. CDR3 protein: CAWSVRDRGLQSSGANVLTF. CDR3 coding DNA: TGTGCCTGGAGTGTACGGGACAGGGGGCTTCAGAGCTCTGGGGCCAACGTCCTGACTTTC.

This clone was observed a single time. The chain combines TRBV9 with TRBJ2-3; possible D gene TRBD2, 6 bases. Germline V gene sequence: CDR1 SGDLS, CDR2 YYNGEE. V was shortened by 4 bases and J by 0 bases, with 12 bases between the two germline ends. The CDR3 totals 15 residues. CDR3: CASSPGGRSTDTQYF. As DNA, the CDR3 is TGTGCCAGCAGCCCCGGGGGAAGAAGCACAGATACGCAGTATTTT.

The chain carries TRBV19 and TRBJ1-4; D is ambiguous. The CDR3 extends over 14 amino acids. The germline V gene has CDR1 LNHDA and CDR2 SQIVND (reference sequence). The germline V and J ends were trimmed by 5 bases and 8 bases, with 15 bases remaining between them. As DNA, the CDR3 is TGTGCCAGTAGTCGTGGATTAACCAGGGAAAAACTGTTTTTT. It encodes CASSRGLTREKLFF.

The rearrangement links TRBV5-4 to TRBJ1-2; 12 bases align to TRBD1. With V trimmed by 4 bases and J by 6 bases, 7 bases remained unmatched. The CDR3 has 15 residues. Germline-derived CDR1 and CDR2 are SGHNT and YYREEE (reference sequence). In DNA form, the CDR3 reads TGTGCCAGCAGCAACGAGGGACAGGGGGCCCATGGCTACACCTTC. It yields the protein CASSNEGQGAHGYTF. Full variable domain (rest looked up from reference TRBV5-4 and TRBJ1-2): ETGVTQSPTHLIKTRGQQVTLRCSSQSGHNTVSWYQQALGQGPQFIFQYYREEENGRGNFPPRFSGLQFPNYSSELNVNALELDDSALYLCASSNEGQGAHGYTFGSGTRLTVV.

This chain links TRBV6-2 or TRBV6-3 with TRBJ2-7; maybe TRBD1 (6 bases). Germline assignment: CDR1 MNHEY and CDR2 SVGEGT. Trimming took 2 bases from V and 5 from J, leaving 13 bases between them. The CDR3 spans 14 residues. The CDR3 DNA is TGTGCCAGCAGTTACCCAGGGGTCAGCCACGAGCAGTACTTC. Protein product: CASSYPGVSHEQYF.

V gene TRBV19 combines with J gene TRBJ1-5; no clear D gene. The ends were cut back, 1 base at V and 5 bases at J, with 9 bases in the middle. This CDR3 is built from 14 residues. Per germline, CDR1 LNHDA and CDR2 SQIVND (reference sequence). The CDR3, as DNA: TGTGCCAGTAGTATAGCCGGGAACTATCAGCCCCAGCATTTT. Its protein product is CASSIAGNYQPQHF. The entire variable domain, with the rest obtained from reference TRBV19 and TRBJ1-5, is as follows: DGGITQSPKYLFRKEGQNVTLSCEQNLNHDAMYWYRQDPGQGLRLIYYSQIVNDFQKGDIAEGYSVSREKKESFPLTVTSAQKNPTAFYLCASSIAGNYQPQHFGDGTRLSIL.